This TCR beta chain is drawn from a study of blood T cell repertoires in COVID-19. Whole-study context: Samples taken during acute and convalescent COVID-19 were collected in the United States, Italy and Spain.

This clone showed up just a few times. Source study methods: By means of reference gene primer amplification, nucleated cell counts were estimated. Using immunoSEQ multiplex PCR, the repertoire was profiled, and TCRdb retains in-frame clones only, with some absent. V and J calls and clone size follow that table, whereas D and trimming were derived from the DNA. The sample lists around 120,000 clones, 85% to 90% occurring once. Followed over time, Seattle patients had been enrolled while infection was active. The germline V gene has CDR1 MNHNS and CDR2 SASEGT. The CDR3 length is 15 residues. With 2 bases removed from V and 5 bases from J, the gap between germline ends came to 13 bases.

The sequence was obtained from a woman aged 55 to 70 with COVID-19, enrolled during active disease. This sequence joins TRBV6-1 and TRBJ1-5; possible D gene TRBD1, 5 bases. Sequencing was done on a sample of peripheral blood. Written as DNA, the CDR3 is TGTGCCAGCAGTGAATCGGAGGGGTCTTATCAGCCCCAGCATTTT. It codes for CASSESEGSYQPQHF.